The TCR beta chain under discussion was sequenced for a study of identical twins. This clonotype was observed a few times. V shed 0 bases and J shed 0 bases, with 20 bases lying between them. Per the germline V gene, CDR1 is LGHNA and CDR2 is YNFKEQ. CDR3 size: 20 residues. From the 5' RACE reads, TCRdb called clonotypes with MiXCR, one entry per CDR3 protein. The table lists 430,000 or so distinct CDR3 sequences, around 24% of them singletons, with just under 3% in the top ten. This sample also belongs to another study, concerning T cells expressing NK-cell markers.

The genes are TRBV4-2 and TRBJ1-4; D might be TRBD1 (5 bases). Sequencing used CD4+ T cells sorted from blood. The sequence was collected from a woman between 18 and 29 years old in good health. The CDR3 protein is CASSQDLGAFKPPTNEKLFF. CDR3 sequence (DNA): TGTGCCAGCAGCCAAGATTTAGGGGCCTTCAAGCCCCCAACTAATGAAAAACTGTTTTTT.